This T cell receptor (beta chain) emerged from a study of PD-L1 blockade in urothelial cancer. Background on the study: Atezolizumab, begun by patients in about 2014, was given at 1,200 mg intravenously every 3 weeks. There were a median of approximately 150,000 T cells in blood samples.

CDR1 and CDR2 (germline): LGHNA, YNFKEQ. Deletions cut 3 bases from V and 4 bases from J, with 19 bases between. CDR3 length: 18 amino acids. Sequenced by immunoSEQ multiplex PCR; TCRdb stores in-frame clones only, minus some. The data show some 100,000 clones, approximately 88% seen once. Time point specified: pretreatment peripheral blood. The source of this sequence is a woman aged 80 or over with urothelial cancer. Here the sequenced sample was PBMCs, taken around atezolizumab (anti-PD-L1) treatment. This rearrangement joins TRBV4-2 to TRBJ2-6; D is ambiguous. For the CDR3, the DNA is TGTGCCAGCAGCCATCCACCGGGTCCCCTGTCCGGGGCCAACGTCCTGACTTTC. Its translation is CASSHPPGPLSGANVLTF.